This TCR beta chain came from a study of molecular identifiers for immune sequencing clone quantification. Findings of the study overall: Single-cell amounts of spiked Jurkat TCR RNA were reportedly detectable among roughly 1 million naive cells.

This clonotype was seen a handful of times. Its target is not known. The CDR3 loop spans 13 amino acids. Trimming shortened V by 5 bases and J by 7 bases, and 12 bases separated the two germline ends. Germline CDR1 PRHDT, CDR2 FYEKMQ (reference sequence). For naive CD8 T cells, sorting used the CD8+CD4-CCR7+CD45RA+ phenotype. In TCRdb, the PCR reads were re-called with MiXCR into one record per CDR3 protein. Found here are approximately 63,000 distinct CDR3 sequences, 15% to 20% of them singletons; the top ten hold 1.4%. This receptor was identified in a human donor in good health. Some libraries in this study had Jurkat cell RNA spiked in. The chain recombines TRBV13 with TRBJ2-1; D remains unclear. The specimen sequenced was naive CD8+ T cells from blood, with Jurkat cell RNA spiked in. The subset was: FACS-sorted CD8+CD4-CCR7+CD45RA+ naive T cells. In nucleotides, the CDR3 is TGTGCCAGCAGCCCTTACCACCGGAATGAGCAGTTCTTC. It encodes CASSPYHRNEQFF.